This T cell receptor (beta chain) was sequenced during a study of a mutant IDH1 vaccine in newly diagnosed glioma. Trimming pared 0 bases from V and 5 bases from J, leaving 7 bases between. Germline CDR1 reads SQVTM; CDR2 reads ANQGSEA. This CDR3 is 12 amino acids long. Libraries were prepared by immunoSEQ multiplex PCR; TCRdb keeps only in-frame clonotypes and omits some of them. The sample contains around 82,000 clones, more than 65% of which appear only once. Sample time point: baseline, week 1 (first vaccination visit). The treatment: pre-vaccination baseline after standard-of-care therapy. New WHO grade 3 or 4 astrocytomas that were IDH1-mutant and ATRX-lost had been found in donors.

The rearrangement links TRBV29-1 to TRBJ1-2; the D is unclear. The sequenced sample was PBMCs, obtained from a glioma patient treated with radiotherapy, temozolomide or both. This TCR was recovered from a middle-aged man with glioma. Some clones in this sample may be carry-over from other donors' samples. CDR3 sequence reads: CSVEEHYYGYTF. CDR3 bases: TGCAGCGTTGAAGAGCACTATTATGGCTACACCTTC.